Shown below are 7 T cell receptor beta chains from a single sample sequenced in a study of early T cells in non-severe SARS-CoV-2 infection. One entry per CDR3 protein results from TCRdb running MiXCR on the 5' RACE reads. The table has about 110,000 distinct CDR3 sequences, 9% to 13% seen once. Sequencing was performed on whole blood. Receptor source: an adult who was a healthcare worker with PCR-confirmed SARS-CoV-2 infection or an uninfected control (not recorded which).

The CDR3 reads CASRRLRDRGDNEQFF. The CDR3 bases are TGTGCCAGCAGAAGGCTAAGGGACAGGGGGGACAATGAGCAGTTCTTC. The gene calls are TRBV7-9 and TRBJ2-1, with 11 bases matching TRBD1. Per germline, CDR1 SEHNR and CDR2 FQNEAQ (reference sequence). There are 16 residues in the CDR3. The V and J ends lost 6 bases and 5 bases, in that order; junction bases with no gene match: 9.

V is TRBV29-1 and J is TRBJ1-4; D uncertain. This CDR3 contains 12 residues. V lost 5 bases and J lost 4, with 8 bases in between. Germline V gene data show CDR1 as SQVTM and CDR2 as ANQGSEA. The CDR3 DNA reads TGCAGCGTTCGGCAGAGTAATGAAAAACTGTTTTTT. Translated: CSVRQSNEKLFF.

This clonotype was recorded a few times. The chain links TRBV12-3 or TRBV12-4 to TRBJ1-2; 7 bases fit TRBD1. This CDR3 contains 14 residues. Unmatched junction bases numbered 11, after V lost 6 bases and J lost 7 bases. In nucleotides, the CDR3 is TGTGCCAGCAGCCTCTCAGGGGGGAGTTTTGGCTACACCTTC. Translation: CASSLSGGSFGYTF.

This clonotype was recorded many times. Here the CDR3 DNA reads TGTGCCAGCAGCTTTCGCTCGGGGATAGAGACCCAGTACTTC. This translates into CASSFRSGIETQYF. The V gene is TRBV5-6, the J gene TRBJ2-5, with D possibly being TRBD2 (5 bases). Germline V lookup: CDR1 SGHDT, CDR2 YYEEEE. The CDR3 has 14 amino acids. V dropped 2 bases and J dropped 4 bases, with 12 bases sitting between them.

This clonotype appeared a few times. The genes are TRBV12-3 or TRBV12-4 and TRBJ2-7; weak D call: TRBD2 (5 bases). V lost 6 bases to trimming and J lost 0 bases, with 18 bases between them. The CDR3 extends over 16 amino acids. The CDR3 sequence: CASSSNTRGDSYEQYF. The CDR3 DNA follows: TGTGCCAGCAGCTCAAATACACGGGGTGACTCCTACGAGCAGTACTTC.

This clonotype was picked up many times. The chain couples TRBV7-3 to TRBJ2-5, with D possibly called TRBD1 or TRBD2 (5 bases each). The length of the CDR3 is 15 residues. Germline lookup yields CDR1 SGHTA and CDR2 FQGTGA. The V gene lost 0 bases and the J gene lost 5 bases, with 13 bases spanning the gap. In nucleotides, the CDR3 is TGTGCCAGCAGCTTAACGAGGGGTGGTCGTGAGACCCAGTACTTC. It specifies CASSLTRGGRETQYF.

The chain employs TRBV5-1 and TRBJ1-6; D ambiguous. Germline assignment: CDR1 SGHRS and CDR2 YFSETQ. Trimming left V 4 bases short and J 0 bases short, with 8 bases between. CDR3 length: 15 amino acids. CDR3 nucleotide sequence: TGCGCCAGCAGCCCCGGTGGCTCCTATAATTCACCCCTCCACTTT. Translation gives CASSPGGSYNSPLHF.